This T cell receptor (beta chain) was recovered during a study of blood T cells in healthy people across ages. V was clipped by 10 bases and J by 5 bases, with 8 bases between them. The CDR3 has 10 amino acids. Study-wide findings and caveats: Leaving the PBMCs unsorted stopped any conclusive comparison of naive versus antigen-experienced cells.

The authors ran a second PCR of 7 to 11 cycles using a sample-barcoded 5' primer and a J-beta primer mix. Every cDNA molecule carried a tag from a template-switch adaptor bearing 12 random nucleotides. TCRdb fed the 5' RACE reads into MiXCR, producing one record per CDR3 protein. The data contain just over 800,000 distinct CDR3 sequences, about 59% of them seen just once; the ten biggest clones take up about a quarter. The sample holds one count of this clonotype. The antigen is undetermined. Donors were systemically healthy Caucasian individuals from Russia aged roughly 6 to 95 years. Total RNA extraction produced at least 5 micrograms (per sample) for the study.

The chain has TRBV12-3 or TRBV12-4 and TRBJ2-5; D is undetermined. Material for sequencing was blood. The TCR originated in a man in his thirties or forties in good health. The CDR3 DNA is TGTGCCACTGAGGAGGAGACCCAGTACTTC. It encodes CATEEETQYF.